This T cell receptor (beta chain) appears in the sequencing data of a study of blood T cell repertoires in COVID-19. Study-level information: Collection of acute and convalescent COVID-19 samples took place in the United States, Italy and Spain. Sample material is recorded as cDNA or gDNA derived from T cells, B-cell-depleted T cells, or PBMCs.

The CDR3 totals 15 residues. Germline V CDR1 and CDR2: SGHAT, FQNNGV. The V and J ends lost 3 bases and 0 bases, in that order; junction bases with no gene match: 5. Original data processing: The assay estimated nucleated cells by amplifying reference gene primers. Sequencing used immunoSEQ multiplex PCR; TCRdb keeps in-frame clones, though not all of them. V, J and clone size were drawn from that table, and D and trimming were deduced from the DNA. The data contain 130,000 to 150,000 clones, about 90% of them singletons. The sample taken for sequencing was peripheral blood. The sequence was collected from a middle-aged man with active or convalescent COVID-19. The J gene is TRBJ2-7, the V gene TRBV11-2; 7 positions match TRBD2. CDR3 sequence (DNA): TGTGCCAGCAGCTTTGCGGGAGTAGACTCCTACGAGCAGTACTTC. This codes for CASSFAGVDSYEQYF.